Shown below are 20 T cell receptor beta chains from a single sample sequenced in a study of T cell repertoires in cytomegalovirus infection. These receptors lack a known antigen. TCRdb itself ran the reads through MiXCR, one entry per CDR3 protein. The sample contains over 95,000 distinct CDR3 sequences, 30% of which appear only once. Source: CD8+ T cells from cultured PBMCs, taken from culture after CMV antigen stimulation. The receptor source for this set is a human donor in good health (CMV status not recorded). Some clones in this sample may be carry-over from other donors' samples.

This chain links TRBV5-6 with TRBJ2-6; 9 nucleotides line up with TRBD1. The CDR3 contains 16 residues. Germline lookup yields CDR1 SGHDT and CDR2 YYEEEE. V dropped 4 bases and J dropped 2; count of bases not matched to a gene: 4. CDR3 sequence (DNA): TGTGCCAGCAGCGCGGGACAGGGTGCTGGGGCCAACGTCCTGACTTTC. It specifies CASSAGQGAGANVLTF.

This clonotype was counted between two and nine times. The V gene is TRBV10-3, the J gene TRBJ1-2, with 8 nucleotides matching TRBD1. The germline V gene encodes CDR1 ENHRY and CDR2 SYGVKD. CDR3 length: 14 amino acids. The V segment lost 6 bases and the J segment 4 bases; nucleotides outside the gene matches: 7. CDR3 in DNA: TGTGCCATCAGGTCGGGACAGGCGTCCTATGGCTACACCTTC. The encoded protein is CAIRSGQASYGYTF.

Note on this clonotype: A read error may explain this, as a much larger clone is one base away. A read error is likely, as this CDR3 ends without the conserved phenylalanine or tryptophan. The V and J genes are TRBV7-9 and TRBJ1-5; D ambiguous. In germline, CDR1 is SEHNR, CDR2 FQNEAQ (reference sequence). This CDR3 contains 12 residues. The ends were cut back, 1 base at V and 4 bases at J, with 2 bases in the middle. The CDR3 nucleotides are TGTGCCAGCAGCTTAGGGAATCAGCCCCAGCATGTT. It is translated as CASSLGNQPQHV.

CDR3 in amino acids: CASSIRDGVYDSPLHF. CDR3 DNA sequence: TGTGCCAGTAGTATCCGGGACGGCGTATATGATTCACCCCTCCACTTT. The J gene is TRBJ1-6, the V gene TRBV19, with D tentatively TRBD1 (5 bases). Trimming shortened V by 3 bases and J by 8 bases, and 17 bases separated the two germline ends. The germline CDR1 and CDR2 sequences are LNHDA and SQIVND (reference sequence). CDR3 length: 16 amino acids.

V usage is TRBV6-5 and J usage is TRBJ2-3; 12 positions agree with TRBD2. Germline CDR1 MNHEY, CDR2 SVGAGI. The CDR3 covers 18 residues. Trimming removed 2 bases from V and 2 bases from J; junction bases left unmatched: 8. CDR3 amino acids: CASSYMQASGGATDTQYF. CDR3 DNA: TGTGCCAGCAGTTACATGCAAGCTAGCGGGGGGGCCACAGATACGCAGTATTTT.

The CDR3 nucleotides are TGCAGTGCTAGAAGCGGGACTAGCGGGGGTGGACCCTACAATGAGCAGTTCTTC. Protein sequence: CSARSGTSGGGPYNEQFF. The gene calls are TRBV20-1 and TRBJ2-1; 14 bases are a match to TRBD2. This CDR3 spans 18 amino acids. The J segment lost 2 bases and the V segment lost 2 bases, leaving 8 bases of the junction unmatched. Germline-derived CDR1 and CDR2 are DFQATT and SNEGSKA (reference sequence).

Many counts were recorded for this clonotype. V gene TRBV12-3 or TRBV12-4 combines with J gene TRBJ2-3; TRBD1 matches 7 bases. Trimming removed 5 bases from V and 1 base from J; junction bases left unmatched: 3. CDR3 length: 14 residues. The CDR3 DNA sequence: TGTGCCAGCAGTGGAACAGGGGGCACAGATACGCAGTATTTT. This sequence encodes CASSGTGGTDTQYF.

This clonotype was counted at least ten times. The V call is TRBV7-9, the J call TRBJ2-2; weak D call: TRBD1 (6 bases). The ends were cut back, 1 base at V and 0 bases at J, with 15 bases in the middle. The germline gives CDR1 SEHNR, CDR2 FQNEAQ (reference sequence). CDR3 size: 18 residues. The CDR3 DNA follows: TGTGCCAGCAGCTTAGTTGTGACAGGCCAGCCGAACACCGGGGAGCTGTTTTTT. Its protein product is CASSLVVTGQPNTGELFF.

The sample holds many counts of this clonotype. The chain is built from TRBV7-2 and TRBJ2-5, with 8 bases fitting TRBD1. Trimming cost V 5 bases and J 4 bases; bases outside gene matches: 3. Germline values: CDR1 SGHTA, CDR2 FQGNSA. CDR3 length equals 13 residues. The CDR3 DNA reads as TGTGCCAGCAGCACACAGGGGGGAGAGACCCAGTACTTC. Amino acids: CASSTQGGETQYF.

This clonotype was observed once. J is TRBJ2-7 and V is TRBV12-3 or TRBV12-4, with TRBD1 matching 10 bases. The CDR3 length is 15 residues. Unmatched junction bases numbered 7, after V lost 3 bases and J lost 5 bases. CDR3 protein: CASSFDRGHQDEQYF. In nucleotides, the CDR3 is TGTGCCAGCAGTTTCGACAGGGGGCATCAGGACGAGCAGTACTTC.

This clonotype was found a few times. V and J are TRBV2 and TRBJ2-5, with 8 bases identical to TRBD1. The CDR3 has 13 amino acids. Germline trimming cut 8 bases from V and 1 base from J; bases unmatched to any gene: 3. Per the germline V gene, CDR1 is SNHLY and CDR2 is FYNNEI. The CDR3 region is CASWTGTQETQYF. The DNA of the CDR3 is TGTGCCAGCTGGACAGGGACCCAAGAGACCCAGTACTTC.

Only one count was recorded for this clonotype. In DNA form, the CDR3 reads TGTGCCAGCAGTTTTTCGACTAGCGGGGGGTCAGATACGCAGTATTTT. Its protein product is CASSFSTSGGSDTQYF. The V gene is TRBV6-5, the J gene TRBJ2-3, with 13 bases lining up with TRBD2. The germline V gene encodes CDR1 MNHEY and CDR2 SVGAGI. Trimming took 4 bases from V and 4 from J; bases not matched to a gene: 5. This CDR3 region has 16 residues.

This chain uses TRBV6-1 with TRBJ1-1; no definite D call. V was trimmed by 8 bases and J by 3 bases, leaving 13 bases between them. Per the germline V gene, CDR1 is MNHNS and CDR2 is SASEGT. CDR3 length: 13 residues. In nucleotides, the CDR3 is TGTGCCAGCCCACGACCCGGGGACACTGAAGCTTTCTTT. Its protein is CASPRPGDTEAFF.

J is TRBJ2-7 and V is TRBV6-1; TRBD1 is a possible D gene (6 bases). The CDR3 spans 15 residues. Germline CDR1 MNHNS, CDR2 SASEGT. Trimming pared 1 base from V and 4 bases from J, leaving 14 bases between. The CDR3 bases are TGTGCCAGCAGTGAAGAGGGGGATTGGGGTTACGAGCAGTACTTC. Encoded protein: CASSEEGDWGYEQYF.

In this sample, this clonotype turned up many times. This chain links TRBV6-1 with TRBJ2-5; D gene ambiguous. Deletions cut 8 bases from V and 1 base from J, with 17 bases between. The germline gives CDR1 MNHNS, CDR2 SASEGT. CDR3 length: 15 amino acids. This CDR3 reads CASGRPFDPQETQYF. Here the CDR3 DNA reads TGTGCCAGCGGAAGACCCTTTGACCCCCAAGAGACCCAGTACTTC.

The CDR3, as DNA: TGTGCCAGCAGAAACAGTCAAGTGGGGAACACTGAAGCTTTCTTT. Protein: CASRNSQVGNTEAFF. The chain has TRBV7-6 and TRBJ1-1; D gene unclear. The CDR3 contains 15 residues. CDR1 and CDR2 from the germline V gene are SGHVS and FNYEAQ. The V gene lost 6 bases and the J gene lost 1 base, with 15 bases spanning the gap.

This clonotype has a single count. The chain is built from TRBV19 and TRBJ2-7; unclear D gene. The germline CDR1 and CDR2 sequences are LNHDA and SQIVND (reference sequence). This CDR3 has 13 residues. Deletions cut 7 bases from V and 2 bases from J, with 12 bases between. CDR3 bases: TGTGCCAGTAAGGGCAGCACCACCTACGAGCAGTACTTC. Its translation: CASKGSTTYEQYF.

The chain carries TRBV7-2 and TRBJ2-1; TRBD1 matches at 7 bases. CDR1 SGHTA and CDR2 FQGNSA come from the germline V gene. Trimming cost V 1 base and J 4 bases; bases outside gene matches: 10. CDR3 size: 17 residues. CDR3 nucleotide sequence: TGTGCCAGCAGCTTAGGGCCCCGGACAGGATTTTACAATGAGCAGTTCTTC. This translates into CASSLGPRTGFYNEQFF.

This clonotype was observed a few times. J is TRBJ1-2 and V is TRBV28, with no clear D. V lost 5 bases and J 6 bases, leaving 13 bases between the germline ends. CDR1 is MDHEN, CDR2 SYDVKM, per germline. This CDR3 has 13 amino acids. CDR3 residues: CASSTEISDGYTF. Written as DNA, the CDR3 is TGTGCCAGCAGTACAGAGATTAGCGATGGCTACACCTTC.

The chain links TRBV10-3 to TRBJ2-1, with D perhaps matching TRBD1 (5 bases). In germline, CDR1 is ENHRY, CDR2 SYGVKD. CDR3 length: 12 amino acids. Trimming cost V 8 bases and J 5 bases, with 10 bases left between them. The CDR3 spells CAILRGNNEQFF. In nucleotides, the CDR3 is TGTGCCATCCTTAGGGGTAACAATGAGCAGTTCTTC.